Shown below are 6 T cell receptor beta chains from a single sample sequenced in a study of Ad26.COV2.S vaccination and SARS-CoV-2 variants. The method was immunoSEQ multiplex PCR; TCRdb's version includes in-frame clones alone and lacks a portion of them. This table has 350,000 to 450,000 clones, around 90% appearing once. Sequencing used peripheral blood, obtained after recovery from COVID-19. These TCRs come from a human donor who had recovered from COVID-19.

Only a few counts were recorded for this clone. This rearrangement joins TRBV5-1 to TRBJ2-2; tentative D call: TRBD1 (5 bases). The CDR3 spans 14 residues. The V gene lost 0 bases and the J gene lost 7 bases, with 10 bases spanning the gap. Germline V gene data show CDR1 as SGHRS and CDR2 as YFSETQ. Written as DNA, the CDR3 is TGCGCCAGCAGCTTGGGGACAAGTCGCGGGGAGCTGTTTTTT. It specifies CASSLGTSRGELFF.

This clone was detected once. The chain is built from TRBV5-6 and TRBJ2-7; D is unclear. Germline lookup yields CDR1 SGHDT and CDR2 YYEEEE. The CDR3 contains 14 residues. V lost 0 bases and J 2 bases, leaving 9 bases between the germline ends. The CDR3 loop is CASSLVTQAYEQYF. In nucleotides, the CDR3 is TGTGCCAGCAGCTTGGTAACGCAGGCCTACGAGCAGTACTTC.

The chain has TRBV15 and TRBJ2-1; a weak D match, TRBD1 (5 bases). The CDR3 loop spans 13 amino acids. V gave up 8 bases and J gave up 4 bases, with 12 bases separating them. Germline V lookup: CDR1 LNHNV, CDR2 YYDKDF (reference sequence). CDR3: CATSRGMYNEQFF. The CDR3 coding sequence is TGTGCCACCTCAAGGGGAATGTACAATGAGCAGTTCTTC. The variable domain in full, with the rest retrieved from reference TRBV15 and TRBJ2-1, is DAMVIQNPRYQVTQFGKPVTLSCSQTLNHNVMYWYQQKSSQAPKLLFHYYDKDFNNEADTPDNFQSRRPNTSFCFLDIRSPGLGDTAMYLCATSRGMYNEQFFGPGTRLTVL.

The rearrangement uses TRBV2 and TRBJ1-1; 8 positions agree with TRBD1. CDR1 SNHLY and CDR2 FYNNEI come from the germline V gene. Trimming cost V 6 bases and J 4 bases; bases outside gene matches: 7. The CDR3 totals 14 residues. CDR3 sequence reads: CASRRTGWGTEAFF. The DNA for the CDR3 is TGTGCCAGCAGACGGACAGGGTGGGGCACTGAAGCTTTCTTT.

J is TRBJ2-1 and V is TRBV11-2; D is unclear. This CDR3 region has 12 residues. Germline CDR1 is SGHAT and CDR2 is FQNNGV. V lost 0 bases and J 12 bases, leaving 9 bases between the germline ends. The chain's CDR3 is CASSLDRTMQFF. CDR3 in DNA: TGTGCCAGCAGCTTAGACAGAACAATGCAGTTCTTC.

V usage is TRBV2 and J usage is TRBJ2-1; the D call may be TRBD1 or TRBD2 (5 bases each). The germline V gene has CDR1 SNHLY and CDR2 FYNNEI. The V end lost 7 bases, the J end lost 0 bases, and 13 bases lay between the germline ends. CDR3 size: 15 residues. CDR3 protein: CASMRDVSSYNEQFF. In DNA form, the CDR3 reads TGTGCCAGCATGAGGGACGTCAGCTCCTACAATGAGCAGTTCTTC.